This record concerns one TCR beta chain sequence. Its antigen remains unknown. TRB rearrangements were amplified by touch-down multiplex PCR with mixed TRB-A/B primers. Reanalyzing the multiplex PCR reads, TCRdb keeps one entry per CDR3 protein, without DNA. The repertoire table contains 6,900 or so distinct CDR3 sequences. The record originates from a study of T cell clusters in autoimmune cytopenias. Across the study: The mean age of healthy donor controls was 55 to 57 years, the median approximately 59 years.

TRB was amplified from roughly 250 ng of peripheral blood genomic DNA per sample. This CDR3 contains 13 residues. Germline CDR1 and CDR2: GTSNPN and SVGIG (reference sequence). General study findings and limits: Clustering suggested that physiological T cell clusters were missing in primary autoimmune cytopenia patients.

This same sample was also taken into another study, of T cell repertoires in aging, cancer and after chemotherapy. That publication notes: Over several months to years, re-sampled healthy donor repertoires clearly shared clones.

Sequenced input: peripheral blood. The J gene is TRBJ1-1, the V gene TRBV30; the TCRdb D gene call, TRBD1, has no DNA to confirm it. This sequence originates from a human donor in good health. This chain's CDR3 is CARSVPEVAEAFF.